These 8 T cell receptor beta chains were sequenced from one sample in a study of blood T cell repertoires in COVID-19. This table comes from immunoSEQ multiplex PCR, and its TCRdb copy is limited to in-frame clones, with some not included. The data show 400,000 to 450,000 clones, 70% to 90% seen once. The source material was peripheral blood. The receptor set was obtained from a woman between 50 and 59 years old with COVID-19, enrolled during active disease.

This clone was seen only a few times. The CDR3 loop is CASSLVHRGDEQYF. The CDR3 region has the DNA TGTGCCAGCAGCTTGGTGCACCGGGGGGACGAGCAGTACTTC. The chain combines TRBV5-8 with TRBJ2-7, with TRBD2 matching over 7 bases. This CDR3 spans 14 amino acids. V was clipped by 0 bases and J by 5 bases; unmatched bases: 5. Germline assignment: CDR1 SGHTS and CDR2 YDEGEE. Complete variable domain (other parts from reference TRBV5-8 and TRBJ2-7): EAGVTQSPTHLIKTRGQQATLRCSPISGHTSVYWYQQALGLGLQFLLWYDEGEERNRGNFPPRFSGRQFPNYSSELNVNALELEDSALYLCASSLVHRGDEQYFGPGTRLTVT.

V and J are TRBV28 and TRBJ1-3, with TRBD1 as a possible D gene (5 bases). Germline CDR1 and CDR2: MDHEN and SYDVKM. This CDR3 contains 14 residues. Trimming took off 6 bases at V and 0 bases at J, with 9 bases between the two ends. The CDR3 is CASRGLSSGNTIYF. The CDR3 coding sequence is TGTGCCAGCAGGGGACTCTCCTCTGGAAACACCATATATTTT.

This clone appeared once. V gene TRBV29-1 combines with J gene TRBJ2-3; TRBD1 aligns across 7 bases. V trimming: 3 bases; J trimming: 4 bases; junction bases outside the gene matches: 7. The CDR3 covers 14 residues. Germline V CDR1 and CDR2: SQVTM, ANQGSEA. CDR3 sequence (DNA): TGCAGCGTTGAGGGTGAGGGGGCCGCAGATACGCAGTATTTT. It encodes CSVEGEGAADTQYF.

The DNA for the CDR3 is TGTGCCAGCAGCTTGGAGGGGAAAAGGACCTACAATGAGCAGTTCTTC. The encoded protein is CASSLEGKRTYNEQFF. The V gene is TRBV5-5, the J gene TRBJ2-1, with D tentatively TRBD1 (5 bases). Trimming pared 0 bases from V and 2 bases from J, leaving 12 bases between. The length of the CDR3 is 16 residues. Germline V gene data show CDR1 as SGHKS and CDR2 as YYEKEE (reference sequence).

The chain carries TRBV30 and TRBJ1-5; weak D call: TRBD1 (6 bases). The germline CDR1 and CDR2 sequences are GTSNPN and SVGIG (reference sequence). Deletions cut 2 bases from V and 7 bases from J, with 15 bases between. The CDR3 loop spans 14 amino acids. The CDR3 DNA sequence: TGTGCCTGGAGTTCACTCAGGGGAGGGCAGCCCCAGCATTTT. Encoded protein: CAWSSLRGGQPQHF.

The chain carries TRBV9 and TRBJ2-5; maybe TRBD2 (5 bases). Deletions cut 4 bases from V and 5 bases from J, with 24 bases between. Germline assignment: CDR1 SGDLS and CDR2 YYNGEE. The CDR3 loop spans 17 amino acids. The CDR3 is CASSMRPIAGRAETQYF. The DNA for the CDR3 is TGTGCCAGCAGCATGAGGCCGATTGCGGGCCGGGCGGAGACCCAGTACTTC. Full variable domain (remainder filled in from reference TRBV9 and TRBJ2-5): DSGVTQTPKHLITATGQRVTLRCSPRSGDLSVYWYQQSLDQGLQFLIQYYNGEERAKGNILERFSAQQFPDLHSELNLSSLELGDSALYFCASSMRPIAGRAETQYFGPGTRLLVL.

For this clone: The sample carries other DNA sequences with the same CDR3. The chain uses TRBV30 and TRBJ1-6, with a tentative D call TRBD1 (6 bases). V was shortened by 0 bases and J by 6 bases, with 6 bases between the two germline ends. The CDR3 loop spans 13 amino acids. The germline V gene has CDR1 GTSNPN and CDR2 SVGIG (reference sequence). The CDR3: CAWSVQGNSPLHF. CDR3 in DNA: TGTGCCTGGAGTGTACAGGGTAATTCACCCCTCCACTTT.

The chain links TRBV5-1 to TRBJ1-1, with D possibly TRBD1 on 5 matching bases. Germline-derived CDR1 and CDR2 are SGHRS and YFSETQ. The CDR3 consists of 13 residues. V lost 3 bases and J lost 11, with 17 bases in between. Here the CDR3 reads CASSSGGDLGAFF. CDR3 DNA sequence: TGCGCCAGCAGCTCCGGGGGGGACCTGGGGGCTTTCTTT. Combining the CDR3 with reference TRBV5-1 and TRBJ1-1 gives the whole variable domain KAGVTQTPRYLIKTRGQQVTLSCSPISGHRSVSWYQQTPGQGLQFLFEYFSETQRNKGNFPGRFSGRQFSNSRSEMNVSTLELGDSALYLCASSSGGDLGAFFGQGTRLTVV.